The rows below give T cell receptor beta chains drawn from one sample of a study of CXCR3-negative and CXCR3-positive naive CD8 T cells. Following a re-call of the 5' RACE reads, TCRdb has one entry per CDR3 protein and lacks DNA. The data show some 41,000 distinct CDR3 sequences, and the top ten clones hold around 2%. The sequencing sample was made of naive CXCR3- CD8+ T cells from blood. Source of these receptors: a human donor in good health. Some clones in this sample may be carry-over from other donors' samples. CDR3s include the opening cysteine and the closing phenylalanine or tryptophan. The order of the fields is J gene, V gene, CDR3 protein.

TRBJ2-1,TRBV20-1,CSAKGLAGDYNEQFF
TRBJ2-7,TRBV5-5,CASSHRGGYEQYF
TRBJ1-1,TRBV6-2/TRBV6-3,CASSYTGGSSEAFF
TRBJ2-5,TRBV7-9,CASRERAAKETQYF
TRBJ2-7,TRBV29-1,CSVDLGGRATSYEQYF
TRBJ2-1,TRBV29-1,CSVVGGRVNEQFF
TRBJ1-1,TRBV29-1,CSAGFSGYTEAFF
TRBJ1-5,TRBV2,CASSASWGVNQPQHF
TRBJ1-5,TRBV20-1,CSARGEYSNQPQHF
TRBJ2-3,TRBV12-3/TRBV12-4,CASSSLWVADSTDTQYF
TRBJ2-1,TRBV28,CASDGLAGFSYNEQFF
TRBJ1-2,TRBV19,CASSIGDHSNYGYTF
TRBJ1-1,TRBV5-1,CASSWTTRNTEAFF
TRBJ1-2,TRBV7-8,CASSSETGLRGYTF
TRBJ1-4,TRBV7-9,CASSPPGNTDEKLFF
TRBJ1-5,TRBV21-1,CASSNQKAGRGYQPQHF
TRBJ2-1,TRBV28,CASSLFSSYNEQFF
TRBJ2-7,TRBV19,CASSNAGETYEQYF
TRBJ2-3,TRBV7-3,CASSSKRGVPTDTQYF
TRBJ2-6,TRBV6-4,CASSVGATGGANVLTF
TRBJ2-7,TRBV21-1,CASSKAGRDCPYEQYF
TRBJ2-7,TRBV20-1,CSARDLAGSSYEQYF